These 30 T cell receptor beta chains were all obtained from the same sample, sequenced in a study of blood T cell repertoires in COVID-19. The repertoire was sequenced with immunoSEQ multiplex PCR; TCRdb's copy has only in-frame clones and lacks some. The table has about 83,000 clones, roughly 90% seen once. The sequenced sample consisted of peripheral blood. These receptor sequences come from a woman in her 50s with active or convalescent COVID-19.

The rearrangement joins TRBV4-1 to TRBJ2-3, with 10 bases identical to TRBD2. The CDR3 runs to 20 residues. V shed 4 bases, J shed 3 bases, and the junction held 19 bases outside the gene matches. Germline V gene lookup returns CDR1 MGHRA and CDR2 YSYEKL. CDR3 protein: CASSPLGSSGGTKRTDTQYF. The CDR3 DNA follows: TGCGCCAGCAGCCCCCTCGGGTCTAGCGGGGGAACGAAGAGGACAGATACGCAGTATTTT.

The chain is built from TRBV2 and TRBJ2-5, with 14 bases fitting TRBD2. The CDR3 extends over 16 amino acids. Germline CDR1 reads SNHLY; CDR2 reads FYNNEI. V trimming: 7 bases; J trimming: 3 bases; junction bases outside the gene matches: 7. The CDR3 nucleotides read TGTGCCAGCACTAGGACTAGCGGGGGGTCGAAAGAGACCCAGTACTTC. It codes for CASTRTSGGSKETQYF.

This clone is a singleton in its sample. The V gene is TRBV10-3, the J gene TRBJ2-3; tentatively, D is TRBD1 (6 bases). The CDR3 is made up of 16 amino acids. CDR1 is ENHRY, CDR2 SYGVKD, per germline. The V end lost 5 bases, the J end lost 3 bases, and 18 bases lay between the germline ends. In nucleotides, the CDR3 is TGTGCCATCAGTCCCGGGACAACAATAGGGACAGATACGCAGTATTTT. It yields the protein CAISPGTTIGTDTQYF.

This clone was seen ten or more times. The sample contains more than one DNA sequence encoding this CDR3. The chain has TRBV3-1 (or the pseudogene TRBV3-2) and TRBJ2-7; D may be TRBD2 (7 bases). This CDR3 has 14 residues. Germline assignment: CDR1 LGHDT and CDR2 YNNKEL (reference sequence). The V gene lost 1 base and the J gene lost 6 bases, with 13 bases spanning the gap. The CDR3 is CASSQGGGGLEQYF. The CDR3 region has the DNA TGTGCCAGCAGCCAAGGGGGGGGCGGGCTCGAGCAGTACTTC.

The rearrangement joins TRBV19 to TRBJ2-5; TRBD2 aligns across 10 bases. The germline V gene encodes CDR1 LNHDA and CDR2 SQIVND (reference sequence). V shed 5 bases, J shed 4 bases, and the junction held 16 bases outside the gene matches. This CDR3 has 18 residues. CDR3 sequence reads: CASSSRGTSALRGETQYF. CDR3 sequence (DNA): TGTGCCAGTAGTTCAAGGGGGACTAGCGCCTTGAGGGGAGAGACCCAGTACTTC.

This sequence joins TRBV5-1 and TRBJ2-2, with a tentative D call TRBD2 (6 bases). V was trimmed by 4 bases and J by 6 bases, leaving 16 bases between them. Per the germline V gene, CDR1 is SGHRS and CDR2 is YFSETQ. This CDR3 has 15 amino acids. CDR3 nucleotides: TGCGCCAGCAGCACGGGGGAGAGGGGTCCCGGGGAGCTGTTTTTT. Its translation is CASSTGERGPGELFF.

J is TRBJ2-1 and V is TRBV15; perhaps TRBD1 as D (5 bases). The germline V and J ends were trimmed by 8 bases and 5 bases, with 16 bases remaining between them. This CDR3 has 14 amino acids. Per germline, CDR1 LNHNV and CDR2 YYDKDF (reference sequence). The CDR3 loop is CATRDSLGNNEQFF. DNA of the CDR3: TGTGCCACCCGCGACAGTTTGGGAAACAATGAGCAGTTCTTC.

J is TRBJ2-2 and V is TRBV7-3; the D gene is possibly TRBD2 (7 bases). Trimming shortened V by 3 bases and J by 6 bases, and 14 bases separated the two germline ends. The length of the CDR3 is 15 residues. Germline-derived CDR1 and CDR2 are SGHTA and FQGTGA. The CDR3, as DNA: TGTGCCAGCAGCTTGGGAGGGGGTGCGGCCGGGGAGCTGTTTTTT. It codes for CASSLGGGAAGELFF.

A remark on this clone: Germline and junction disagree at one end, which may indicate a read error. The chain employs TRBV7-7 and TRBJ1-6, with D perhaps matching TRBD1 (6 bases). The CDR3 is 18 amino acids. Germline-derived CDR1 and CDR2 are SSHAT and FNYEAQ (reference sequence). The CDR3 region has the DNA TGTGCTAGCAGCTCGGGACACAGCGTTAAGGGGCCTAATTCACCCCTCCACTTT. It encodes CASSSGHSVKGPNSPLHF.

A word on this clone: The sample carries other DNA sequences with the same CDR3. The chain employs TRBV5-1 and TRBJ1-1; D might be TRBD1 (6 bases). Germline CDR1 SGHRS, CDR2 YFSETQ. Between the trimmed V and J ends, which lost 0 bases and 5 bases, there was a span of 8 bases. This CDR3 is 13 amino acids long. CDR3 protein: CASSLDRVTEAFF. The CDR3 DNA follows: TGCGCCAGCAGCTTGGACAGGGTAACTGAAGCTTTCTTT. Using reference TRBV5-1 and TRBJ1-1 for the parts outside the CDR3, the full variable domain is KAGVTQTPRYLIKTRGQQVTLSCSPISGHRSVSWYQQTPGQGLQFLFEYFSETQRNKGNFPGRFSGRQFSNSRSEMNVSTLELGDSALYLCASSLDRVTEAFFGQGTRLTVV.

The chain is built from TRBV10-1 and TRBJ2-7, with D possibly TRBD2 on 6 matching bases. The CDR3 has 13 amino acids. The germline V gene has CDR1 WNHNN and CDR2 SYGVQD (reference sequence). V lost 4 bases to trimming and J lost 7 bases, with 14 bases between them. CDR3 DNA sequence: TGCGCCAGCAGTGTTGGGGAGGTGGGGGAGCAGTACTTC. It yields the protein CASSVGEVGEQYF.

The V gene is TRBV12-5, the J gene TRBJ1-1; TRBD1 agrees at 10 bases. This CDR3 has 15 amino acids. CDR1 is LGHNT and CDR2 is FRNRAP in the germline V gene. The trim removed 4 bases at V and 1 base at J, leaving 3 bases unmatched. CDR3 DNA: TGTGCTAGTGGTTCGGGGGACAGGGGGAACACTGAAGCTTTCTTT. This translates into CASGSGDRGNTEAFF.

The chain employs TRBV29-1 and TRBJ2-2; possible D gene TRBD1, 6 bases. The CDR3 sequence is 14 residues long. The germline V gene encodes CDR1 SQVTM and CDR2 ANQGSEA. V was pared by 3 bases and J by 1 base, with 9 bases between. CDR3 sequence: CSVDRTENTGELFF. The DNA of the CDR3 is TGCAGCGTTGACCGGACAGAGAACACCGGGGAGCTGTTTTTT.

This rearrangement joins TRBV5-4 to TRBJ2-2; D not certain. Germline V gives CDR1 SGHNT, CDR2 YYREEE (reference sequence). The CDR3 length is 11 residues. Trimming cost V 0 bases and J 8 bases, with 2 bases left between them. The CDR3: CASSLAGELFF. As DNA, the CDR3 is TGTGCCAGCAGCTTGGCTGGGGAGCTGTTTTTT.

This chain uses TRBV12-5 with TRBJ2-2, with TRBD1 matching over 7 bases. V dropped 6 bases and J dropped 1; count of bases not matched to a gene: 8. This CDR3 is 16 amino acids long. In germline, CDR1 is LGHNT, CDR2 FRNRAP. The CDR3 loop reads CASGRVQGMNTGELFF. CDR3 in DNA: TGTGCTAGTGGGAGAGTACAGGGGATGAACACCGGGGAGCTGTTTTTT.

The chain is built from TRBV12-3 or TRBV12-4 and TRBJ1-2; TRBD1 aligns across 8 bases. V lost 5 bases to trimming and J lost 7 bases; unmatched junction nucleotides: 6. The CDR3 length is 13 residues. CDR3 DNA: TGTGCCAGCAGTCTATCGGACAGGGTTGGCTACACCTTC. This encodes CASSLSDRVGYTF.

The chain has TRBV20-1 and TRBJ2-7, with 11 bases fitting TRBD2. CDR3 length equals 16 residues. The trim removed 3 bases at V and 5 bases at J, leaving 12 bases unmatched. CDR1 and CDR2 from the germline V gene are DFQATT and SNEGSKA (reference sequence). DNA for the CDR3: TGCAGTGCTAGTAGGGCTAGCGGGGGGTTGCCCAACGAGCAGTACTTC. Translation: CSASRASGGLPNEQYF.

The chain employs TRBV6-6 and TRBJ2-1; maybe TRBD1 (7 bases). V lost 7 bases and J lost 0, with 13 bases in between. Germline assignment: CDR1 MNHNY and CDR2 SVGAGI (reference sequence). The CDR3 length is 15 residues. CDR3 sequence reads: CASTGGQNSYNEQFF. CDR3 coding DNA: TGTGCCAGCACCGGGGGACAGAACTCCTACAATGAGCAGTTCTTC.

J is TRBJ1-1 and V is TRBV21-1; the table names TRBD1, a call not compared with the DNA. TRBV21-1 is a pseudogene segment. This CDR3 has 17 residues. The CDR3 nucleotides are TGTGCCAGCAGCAAAGAACGACCCGGGACAGGGAACACTGAAGCTTTCTTT. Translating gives CASSKERPGTGNTEAFF.

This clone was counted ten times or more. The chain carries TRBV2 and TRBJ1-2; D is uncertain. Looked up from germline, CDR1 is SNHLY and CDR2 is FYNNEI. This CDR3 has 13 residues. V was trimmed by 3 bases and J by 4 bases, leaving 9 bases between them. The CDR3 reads CASSDMGIYGYTF. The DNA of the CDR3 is TGTGCCAGCAGTGACATGGGCATCTATGGCTACACCTTC.

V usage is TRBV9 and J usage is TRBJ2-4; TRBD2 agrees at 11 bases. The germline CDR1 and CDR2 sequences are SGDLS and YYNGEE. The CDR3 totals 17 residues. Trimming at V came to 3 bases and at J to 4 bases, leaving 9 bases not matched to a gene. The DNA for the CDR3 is TGTGCCAGCAGCGAGCATAGCGGGGGGGCATGGAAAAACATTCAGTACTTC. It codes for CASSEHSGGAWKNIQYF.

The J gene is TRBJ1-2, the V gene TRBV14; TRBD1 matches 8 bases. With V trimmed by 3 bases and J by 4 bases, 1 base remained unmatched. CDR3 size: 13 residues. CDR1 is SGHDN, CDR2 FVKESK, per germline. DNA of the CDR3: TGTGCCAGCAGCCACGACAGGGGCTATGGCTACACCTTC. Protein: CASSHDRGYGYTF. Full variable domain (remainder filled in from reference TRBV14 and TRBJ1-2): EAGVTQFPSHSVIEKGQTVTLRCDPISGHDNLYWYRRVMGKEIKFLLHFVKESKQDESGMPNNRFLAERTGGTYSTLKVQPAELEDSGVYFCASSHDRGYGYTFGSGTRLTVV.

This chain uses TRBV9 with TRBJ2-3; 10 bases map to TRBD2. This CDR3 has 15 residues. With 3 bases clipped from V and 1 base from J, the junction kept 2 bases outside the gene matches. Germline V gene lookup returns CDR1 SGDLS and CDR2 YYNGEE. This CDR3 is CASSESGGGTDTQYF. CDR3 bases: TGTGCCAGCAGCGAGAGCGGGGGGGGCACAGATACGCAGTATTTT.

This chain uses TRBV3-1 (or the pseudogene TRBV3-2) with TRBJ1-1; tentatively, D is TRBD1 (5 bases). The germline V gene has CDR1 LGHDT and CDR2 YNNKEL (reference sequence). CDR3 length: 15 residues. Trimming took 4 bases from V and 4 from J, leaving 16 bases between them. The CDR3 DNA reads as TGTGCCAGCAGCCCGACCAGGTCCCAGGGCACTGAAGCTTTCTTT. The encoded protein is CASSPTRSQGTEAFF.

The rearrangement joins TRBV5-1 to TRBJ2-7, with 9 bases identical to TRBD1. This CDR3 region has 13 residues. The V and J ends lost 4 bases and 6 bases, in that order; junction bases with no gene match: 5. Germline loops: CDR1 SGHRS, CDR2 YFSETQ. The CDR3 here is CASSPGQGSEQYF. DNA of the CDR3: TGCGCCAGCAGCCCTGGACAGGGGAGCGAGCAGTACTTC.

CDR3 sequence: CASAPWRGGTDTQYF. CDR3 DNA sequence: TGTGCCAGCGCACCCTGGCGGGGGGGCACAGATACGCAGTATTTT. The V and J genes are TRBV5-6 and TRBJ2-3, with 8 nucleotides matching TRBD2. Germline values: CDR1 SGHDT, CDR2 YYEEEE. With 7 bases clipped from V and 1 base from J, the junction kept 8 bases outside the gene matches. The CDR3 sequence is 15 residues long.

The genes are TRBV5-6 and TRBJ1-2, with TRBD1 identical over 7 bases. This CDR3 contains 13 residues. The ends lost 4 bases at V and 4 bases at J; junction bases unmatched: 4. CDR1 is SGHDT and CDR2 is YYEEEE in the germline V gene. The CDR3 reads CASSMTGFYGYTF. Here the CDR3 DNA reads TGTGCCAGCAGCATGACAGGGTTCTATGGCTACACCTTC.

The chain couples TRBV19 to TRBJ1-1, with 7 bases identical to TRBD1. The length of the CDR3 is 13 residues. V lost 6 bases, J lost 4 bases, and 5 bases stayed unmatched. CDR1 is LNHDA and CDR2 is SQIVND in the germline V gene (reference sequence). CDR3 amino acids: CASSLQGPTEAFF. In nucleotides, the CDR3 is TGTGCCAGTAGCCTACAGGGGCCCACTGAAGCTTTCTTT. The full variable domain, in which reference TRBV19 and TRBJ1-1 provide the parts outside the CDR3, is DGGITQSPKYLFRKEGQNVTLSCEQNLNHDAMYWYRQDPGQGLRLIYYSQIVNDFQKGDIAEGYSVSREKKESFPLTVTSAQKNPTAFYLCASSLQGPTEAFFGQGTRLTVV.

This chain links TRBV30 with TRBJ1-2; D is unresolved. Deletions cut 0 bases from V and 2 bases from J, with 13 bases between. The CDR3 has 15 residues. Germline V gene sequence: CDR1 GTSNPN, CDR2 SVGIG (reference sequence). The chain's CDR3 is CAWSVYPVGNYGYTF. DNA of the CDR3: TGTGCCTGGAGTGTATATCCCGTCGGGAACTATGGCTACACCTTC.

CDR3 sequence: CASSQGDNQPQHF. CDR3 sequence (DNA): TGTGCCAGCAGCCAAGGAGACAATCAGCCCCAGCATTTT. The chain links TRBV11-2 to TRBJ1-5; D call uncertain. CDR3 size: 13 residues. With 5 bases removed from V and 3 bases from J, the gap between germline ends came to 8 bases. CDR1 and CDR2 from the germline V gene are SGHAT and FQNNGV. The variable domain in full, with the rest retrieved from reference TRBV11-2 and TRBJ1-5, is EAGVAQSPRYKIIEKRQSVAFWCNPISGHATLYWYQQILGQGPKLLIQFQNNGVVDDSQLPKDRFSAERLKGVDSTLKIQPAKLEDSAVYLCASSQGDNQPQHFGDGTRLSIL.